The T cell receptor beta chain described here comes from a study of CD8 T cells in Susac syndrome. Overall study: Blood was drawn from Susac syndrome patients while they were therapy-naive, on corticosteroids, or on intravenous immunoglobulin alone. Study-wide points: Susac-specific public clones numbered about 15 in total CD8+ repertoires (and about five in CD8+ TEMRA repertoires). The greatest CD8+ clonal expansion in Susac occurred in TEMRA cells and in active patients.

J lost 8 bases, V lost 7 bases, and 7 bases had no gene match. The CDR3 runs to 13 residues. The V gene's germline CDR1 is SNHLY and CDR2 FYNNEI. As concerns this clonotype: As yet, its antigen is unknown.

It was with random hexamers that 0.5 to 1 ug RNA was reverse transcribed. TCR beta CDR3 was amplified by immunoSEQ covering 54 Vbeta and 13 Jbeta. In TCRdb, the immunoSEQ multiplex PCR reads were re-called with MiXCR into one record per CDR3 protein. The table lists tens of thousands of distinct CDR3 sequences, 95% to 97% of them singletons. The receptor was derived from a human donor with Susac syndrome. The chain joins TRBV2 to TRBJ1-2, with 10 nucleotides matching TRBD1. The sample taken for sequencing was CD8+ T cells from PBMCs. CDR3 residues: CASTSDRGDGYTF. Written as DNA, the CDR3 is TGTGCCAGCACCTCGGACAGGGGGGACGGCTACACCTTC.